The 8 T cell receptor beta chains reported below all come from one sample, sequenced in a study of T cells in Graves' hyperthyroidism and ophthalmopathy. What was amplified from RNA transcripts were TCR beta CDR3 regions. The TCR CDR3 first-round RT-PCR relied on the HTBI primer set. One entry per CDR3 protein results from TCRdb running MiXCR on the multiplex PCR reads. In the table there are about 610,000 distinct CDR3 sequences, 46% of which are singletons. Specimen: peripheral blood or thyroid tissue (not recorded which). The receptors were gathered from a woman aged 18-29 years with Graves' hyperthyroidism.

This clonotype showed up many times. The genes are TRBV5-1 and TRBJ2-7; D is undetermined. The CDR3 consists of 14 residues. Germline V gene lookup returns CDR1 SGHRS and CDR2 YFSETQ. Trimming pared 0 bases from V and 2 bases from J, leaving 9 bases between. DNA of the CDR3: TGCGCCAGCAGCTTGGGGAGTGTGACCTACGAGCAGTACTTC. Translating gives CASSLGSVTYEQYF.

Many counts were recorded for this clonotype. This chain joins TRBV25-1 and TRBJ2-2, with D tentatively TRBD1 (6 bases). Per the germline V gene, CDR1 is MGHDK and CDR2 is SYGVNS. The V end lost 6 bases, the J end lost 0 bases, and 8 bases lay between the germline ends. The CDR3 covers 14 residues. The CDR3 nucleotides read TGTGCCAGCAGGGGACATACGAACACCGGGGAGCTGTTTTTT. Its translation is CASRGHTNTGELFF.

This clonotype was picked up a small number of times. The gene calls are TRBV5-4 and TRBJ2-2; 10 bases fit TRBD2. The CDR3 covers 17 residues. Germline V gene sequence: CDR1 SGHNT, CDR2 YYREEE (reference sequence). The J segment lost 3 bases and the V segment lost 4 bases, leaving 9 bases of the junction unmatched. The DNA of the CDR3 is TGTGCCAGCAGCCCCGGTCTAGCGGGAGTCCACACCGGGGAGCTGTTTTTT. This gives the protein CASSPGLAGVHTGELFF.

This clonotype was counted ten times or more. The J gene is TRBJ2-7, the V gene TRBV20-1; no reliable D call. The germline V and J ends were trimmed by 1 base and 0 bases, with 7 bases remaining between them. CDR1 is DFQATT, CDR2 SNEGSKA, per germline (reference sequence). This CDR3 is 13 amino acids long. CDR3 sequence: CSARGLSSYEQYF. The CDR3, as DNA: TGCAGTGCTAGAGGACTGAGCTCCTACGAGCAGTACTTC.

This clonotype was picked up many times. This sequence joins TRBV5-4 and TRBJ1-1; D is uncertain. This CDR3 is 16 amino acids long. The V and J ends lost 2 bases and 0 bases respectively, with 14 bases between them. CDR1 and CDR2 from the germline V gene are SGHNT and YYREEE (reference sequence). The CDR3, as DNA: TGTGCCAGCAGCTTCGTAGGGCTAACCTTGAACACTGAAGCTTTCTTT. This encodes CASSFVGLTLNTEAFF.

As for this clonotype: A much larger clone differs from this one at a single base, so this may be a read error. The CDR3 bases are TGCAGTGCTAGAGATGGGGGTGACACCTTGAGTCAAGGAGCTTTCTTT. Protein sequence: CSARDGGDTLSQGAFF. The chain recombines TRBV20-1 with TRBJ1-1, with a weak D call TRBD1 (5 bases). V was trimmed by 0 bases and J by 10 bases, leaving 24 bases between them. Looked up from germline, CDR1 is DFQATT and CDR2 is SNEGSKA (reference sequence). The CDR3 has 16 residues.

The chain employs TRBV5-8 and TRBJ2-7, with 8 bases aligning to TRBD1. Germline V gene data show CDR1 as SGHTS and CDR2 as YDEGEE. The CDR3 has 17 residues. Trimming cost V 0 bases and J 0 bases; bases outside gene matches: 8. The CDR3 protein is CASSLEVRGLLSYEQYF. For the CDR3, the DNA is TGTGCCAGCAGCTTGGAAGTCAGGGGGCTTCTCTCCTACGAGCAGTACTTC.

This clonotype was picked up many times. The chain couples TRBV5-5 to TRBJ2-7, with 7 bases fitting TRBD2. Germline trimming cut 4 bases from V and 3 bases from J; bases unmatched to any gene: 7. Germline V CDR1 and CDR2: SGHKS, YYEKEE (reference sequence). CDR3 size: 14 residues. The CDR3 nucleotides read TGTGCCAGCAGCCGCGAGACTAGCAGCTACGAGCAGTACTTC. It encodes CASSRETSSYEQYF.